This T cell receptor (beta chain) appears in the sequencing data of a study of T cell repertoires in cytomegalovirus infection. As regards this clonotype: What it binds is not known.

TCRdb recomputed calls from the reads with MiXCR, one row per CDR3 protein. The data show some 920,000 distinct CDR3 sequences, approximately 31% seen once. CDR1 is MNHNS, CDR2 SASEGT, per germline. The CDR3 covers 14 residues. With V trimmed by 4 bases and J by 3 bases, 6 bases remained unmatched. This clonotype was sampled from a human donor in good health (CMV status not recorded). Some clones in this sample may be carry-over from other donors' samples. The V gene is TRBV6-1, the J gene TRBJ2-7; 7 bases align to TRBD2. Sample: cultured CD8+ T cells from PBMCs, taken from culture after CMV antigen stimulation. The CDR3 region has the DNA TGTGCCAGCAGTGGGTTCGGGACTAACTACGAGCAGTACTTC. Its protein is CASSGFGTNYEQYF.